Listed below are T cell receptor beta chains from one sample, sequenced in a study of T-cell memory formation after mild COVID-19. Via MiXCR, TCRdb re-called the 5' RACE reads, giving one row per CDR3 protein. The sample gives about 250,000 distinct CDR3 sequences, 18% of which show up once; around 23% is in the top ten. Specimen: PBMCs or a T cell subset sorted from them (not recorded which). These receptors were collected from a young man who had mild COVID-19 (a few samples of this study predate the infection). Cell type and time point are not known. The CDR3 runs from the conserved cysteine through the conserved F or W. The D gene is left open where the match is weak.

d_gene	v_gene	j_gene	CDR3aa
TRBD2	TRBV5-1	TRBJ2-1	CASSVILAGGHNEQFF
-	TRBV5-1	TRBJ1-3	CASSSDSSGNTIYF
-	TRBV4-3	TRBJ2-1	CASSQEIRINEQFF
-	TRBV20-1	TRBJ2-1	CSATGNWSYNEQFF
TRBD2	TRBV7-9	TRBJ2-1	CASSPRGGHYNEQFF
-	TRBV10-3	TRBJ2-2	CAIRSGQGTGELFF
-	TRBV4-3	TRBJ2-1	CASSYLDRPSSYNEQFF
-	TRBV11-2	TRBJ2-3	CASSLVAAADTQYF
TRBD2	TRBV5-1	TRBJ2-3	CASSSAGGQSRDTQYF
-	TRBV4-1	TRBJ1-5	CASSQGPLAQPQHF
-	TRBV29-1	TRBJ2-1	CSGIWTTYNEQFF
-	TRBV12-3/TRBV12-4	TRBJ2-7	CASNLRGAPSYEQYF
-	TRBV7-2	TRBJ2-2	CASSSPRQRTGELFF
-	TRBV7-2	TRBJ1-1	CASIGMNTEAFF
-	TRBV10-3	TRBJ2-5	CAISDKTQETQYF
TRBD2	TRBV7-6	TRBJ2-5	CASSQRGLGETQYF
TRBD2	TRBV12-3/TRBV12-4	TRBJ2-3	CASMGLAGGMSTDTQYF
-	TRBV5-1	TRBJ2-1	CASSLEWEQFF
TRBD1	TRBV4-2	TRBJ1-2	CASSQVEGAHGYTF
TRBD1	TRBV20-1	TRBJ2-5	CSARVGTGAETQYF
-	TRBV12-3/TRBV12-4	TRBJ1-4	CASSNAPDRGEKLFF
TRBD1	TRBV7-9	TRBJ2-1	CASSLPGQAYNEQFF
-	TRBV7-2	TRBJ1-4	CASSLETAKLFF
-	TRBV6-6	TRBJ1-3	CASSSSVGDSGNTIYF
-	TRBV12-3/TRBV12-4	TRBJ1-5	CASSQNRAHEPQHF
TRBD1	TRBV5-1	TRBJ2-7	CASSMDRLAYEQYF
-	TRBV5-1	TRBJ2-6	CASSFRGAPYGANVLTF
-	TRBV20-1	TRBJ1-2	CSARGLGAMDYGYTF
TRBD1	TRBV7-3	TRBJ2-2	CASRPPGQGTGELFF
TRBD1	TRBV6-2/TRBV6-3	TRBJ1-2	CASRSDRNYGYTF
TRBD1	TRBV7-9	TRBJ1-2	CASSSWDREIYGYTF
-	TRBV15	TRBJ1-4	CATSRDSGEKLFF
TRBD2	TRBV7-3	TRBJ2-3	CASSPGTSGTDTQYF
-	TRBV3-1	TRBJ1-2	CASSREGNYGYTF
-	TRBV10-3	TRBJ1-5	CAISADSEYQPQHF